What follows are 7 T cell receptor beta chains derived from one specimen sequenced in a study of blood T cell repertoires in COVID-19. Here immunoSEQ multiplex PCR was the method, and the copy in TCRdb shows in-frame clones only, minus some. This sample has more than 200,000 clones, with approximately 79% found just once. The material sequenced was peripheral blood. Source of these receptors: a middle-aged woman with active or convalescent COVID-19.

The chain links TRBV27 to TRBJ2-7; TRBD1 aligns across 9 bases. J was trimmed by 2 bases and V by 4 bases; bases with no gene match: 6. Germline CDR1 MNHEY, CDR2 SMNVEV (reference sequence). This CDR3 is 15 amino acids long. The CDR3 DNA reads TGTGCCAGCAGTTCCGGGACAGGGTTTGCCTACGAGCAGTACTTC. This codes for CASSSGTGFAYEQYF.

The CDR3: CASSTGSGYGYTF. CDR3 nucleotides: TGTGCCAGTAGTACAGGGTCGGGCTATGGCTACACCTTC. This sequence joins TRBV19 and TRBJ1-2; D possibly corresponds to TRBD1 (5 bases). Trimming removed 4 bases at V and 4 bases at J, with 10 bases between. CDR1 and CDR2 (germline): LNHDA, SQIVND (reference sequence). The CDR3 contains 13 residues.

The chain carries TRBV29-1 and TRBJ1-4, with D unclear. CDR1 SQVTM and CDR2 ANQGSEA come from the germline V gene. This CDR3 comprises 15 residues. V was shortened by 5 bases and J by 3 bases, with 16 bases between the two germline ends. In DNA, the CDR3 is TGCAGCGTTATTATTAGACGAGCGGCTAATGAAAAACTGTTTTTT. Translation: CSVIIRRAANEKLFF.

J is TRBJ2-4 and V is TRBV19, with TRBD2 as a possible D gene (6 bases). The CDR3 totals 16 residues. Trimming shortened V by 4 bases and J by 1 base, and 14 bases separated the two germline ends. Germline CDR1 LNHDA, CDR2 SQIVND (reference sequence). In DNA, the CDR3 is TGTGCCAGTAGTAATCAGGCAGGGAGGGCCAAAAACATTCAGTACTTC. This gives the protein CASSNQAGRAKNIQYF.

The chain carries TRBV2 and TRBJ2-5; D may be TRBD1 (6 bases). Germline V gene sequence: CDR1 SNHLY, CDR2 FYNNEI. This CDR3 region has 12 residues. V was cut by 4 bases and J by 7 bases, with 10 bases left in between. The CDR3 region is CASSVGAATQYF. The CDR3 DNA follows: TGTGCCAGCAGTGTGGGGGCCGCGACCCAGTACTTC.

This clone came up once. Distinct nucleotide sequences in the sample also encode this CDR3. The chain recombines TRBV5-1 with TRBJ1-1, with a possible D match to TRBD1 (6 bases). The CDR3 contains 15 residues. V was shortened by 4 bases and J by 2 bases, with 15 bases between the two germline ends. Germline loops: CDR1 SGHRS, CDR2 YFSETQ. CDR3 in amino acids: CASSPLQGPNTEAFF. The CDR3 DNA sequence: TGCGCCAGCAGCCCGTTACAGGGCCCAAACACTGAAGCTTTCTTT.

The rearrangement uses TRBV10-1 and TRBJ1-6; D is possibly TRBD1 (5 bases). From germline, CDR1 is WNHNN and CDR2 SYGVQD (reference sequence). This CDR3 is built from 14 residues. V was pared by 6 bases and J by 7 bases, with 13 bases between. CDR3 coding DNA: TGCGCCAGCAGGGCCCAGGGCGGCAATTCACCCCTCCACTTT. Protein product: CASRAQGGNSPLHF.